What follows is one T cell receptor (beta chain) and its context. The data derive from a study of control samples from healthy donors and cancer patients. The CDR3 extends over 15 amino acids. V gave up 2 bases and J gave up 8 bases; unmatched junction bases: 5. Germline loops: CDR1 LGHNA, CDR2 YNFKEQ. The assay was immunoSEQ multiplex PCR, and TCRdb's table has in-frame clones only and misses some. The sample holds over 100,000 clones; around 90% are singletons and the top ten take 2.5% to 3%. The V and J genes are TRBV4-2 and TRBJ1-4; 10 nucleotides align to TRBD1. This receptor was obtained from a man aged 35 to 55 in good health. The sequencing sample was made of blood. The CDR3 DNA sequence: TGTGCCAGCAGCCAACGGGACAGGGGATTGGAAAAACTGTTTTTT. Residues: CASSQRDRGLEKLFF.